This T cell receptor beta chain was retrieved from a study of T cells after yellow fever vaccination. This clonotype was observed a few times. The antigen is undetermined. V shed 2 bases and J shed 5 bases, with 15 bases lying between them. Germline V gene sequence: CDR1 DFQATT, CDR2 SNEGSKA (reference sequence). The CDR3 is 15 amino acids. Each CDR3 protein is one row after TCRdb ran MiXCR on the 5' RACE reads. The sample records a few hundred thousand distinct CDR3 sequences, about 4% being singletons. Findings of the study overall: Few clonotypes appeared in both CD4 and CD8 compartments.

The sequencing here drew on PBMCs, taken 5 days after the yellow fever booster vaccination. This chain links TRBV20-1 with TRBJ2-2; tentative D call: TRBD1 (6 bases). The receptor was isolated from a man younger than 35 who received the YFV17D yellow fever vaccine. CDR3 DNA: TGCAGTGCTAGATTGAGACAGGCGTCAACCGGGGAGCTGTTTTTT. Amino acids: CSARLRQASTGELFF.